This passage covers 26 T cell receptor beta chains from one sample sequenced in a study of T cell repertoires in cytomegalovirus infection. TCRdb ran MiXCR on the reads and lists one entry per CDR3 protein. Of roughly 860,000 distinct CDR3 sequences in the sample, 30% to 35% are singletons; the top ten hold 9.5% to 15%. These TCRs are of unknown antigen specificity. This specimen was cultured CD8+ T cells from PBMCs, taken from culture after CMV antigen stimulation. These receptor sequences come from a human donor in good health (CMV status not recorded). Some clones in this sample may be carry-over from other donors' samples.

In regard to this clonotype: A much larger clonotype is one base distant, so this may be a read error. The chain uses TRBV7-2 and TRBJ1-5; unclear D gene. Per the germline V gene, CDR1 is SGHTA and CDR2 is FQGNSA. The CDR3 extends over 15 amino acids. CDR3 nucleotides: TGTGACAGCAGCTTATACAGTAATAGCAATCAGCCCCAGCATTTT. This codes for CDSSLYSNSNQPQHF.

This chain uses TRBV7-6 with TRBJ2-2; 7 nucleotides agree with TRBD2. With V trimmed by 5 bases and J by 6 bases, 15 bases remained unmatched. CDR3 length equals 17 residues. Looked up from germline, CDR1 is SGHVS and CDR2 is FNYEAQ. The CDR3 DNA sequence: TGTGCCAGCAGCCCTTCCGGGCTAGTGGGGGGGTCCGGGGAGCTGTTTTTT. Its protein is CASSPSGLVGGSGELFF. Variable domain in full (rest from reference TRBV7-6 and TRBJ2-2): GAGVSQSPRYKVTKRGQDVALRCDPISGHVSLYWYRQALGQGPEFLTYFNYEAQQDKSGLPNDRFSAERPEGSISTLTIQRTEQRDSAMYRCASSPSGLVGGSGELFFGEGSRLTVL.

The rearrangement joins TRBV27 to TRBJ1-1; D is ambiguous. V lost 8 bases and J lost 8, with 12 bases in between. The CDR3 consists of 11 residues. CDR1 and CDR2 (germline): MNHEY, SMNVEV (reference sequence). The CDR3 DNA is TGTGCCAGCCAGTTCGGGATGGAAGCTTTCTTT. Translation gives CASQFGMEAFF.

The genes are TRBV19 and TRBJ2-1, with D uncertain. The CDR3 contains 15 residues. The V and J ends lost 7 bases and 3 bases respectively, with 16 bases between them. In germline, CDR1 is LNHDA, CDR2 SQIVND (reference sequence). The CDR3 DNA follows: TGTGCCAGTAAGATAGGGTTCAACTACTACAATGAGCAGTTCTTC. Translation: CASKIGFNYYNEQFF.

The chain combines TRBV19 with TRBJ1-5; D is ambiguous. With 5 bases removed from V and 5 bases from J, the gap between germline ends came to 13 bases. The CDR3 contains 14 residues. Looked up from germline, CDR1 is LNHDA and CDR2 is SQIVND (reference sequence). This CDR3 is CASSAMSQDQPQHF. The CDR3 nucleotides read TGTGCCAGTAGTGCCATGTCCCAGGATCAGCCCCAGCATTTT. The entire variable domain, with the rest obtained from reference TRBV19 and TRBJ1-5, is as follows: DGGITQSPKYLFRKEGQNVTLSCEQNLNHDAMYWYRQDPGQGLRLIYYSQIVNDFQKGDIAEGYSVSREKKESFPLTVTSAQKNPTAFYLCASSAMSQDQPQHFGDGTRLSIL.

The chain links TRBV6-5 to TRBJ2-3; 14 bases agree with TRBD2. Germline-derived CDR1 and CDR2 are MNHEY and SVGAGI. The J segment lost 2 bases and the V segment lost 1 base, leaving 2 bases of the junction unmatched. This CDR3 has 17 amino acids. The CDR3 DNA reads TGTGCCAGCAGTTACTGGACTAGCGGGGGGTACACAGATACGCAGTATTTT. Translated: CASSYWTSGGYTDTQYF.

At least ten counts were recorded for this clonotype. The chain couples TRBV10-3 to TRBJ2-1; 10 nucleotides agree with TRBD2. The CDR3 consists of 17 residues. The trim removed 6 bases at V and 5 bases at J, leaving 13 bases unmatched. Germline CDR1 and CDR2: ENHRY and SYGVKD. The CDR3 coding sequence is TGTGCCATCAGGAAGAGAACCACTAGCGGGGAGAACAATGAGCAGTTCTTC. Amino acid sequence: CAIRKRTTSGENNEQFF.

On this clonotype: One base away lies a much larger clone, so this may be a sequencing read error. This sequence joins TRBV7-6 and TRBJ2-7; 10 bases match TRBD2. CDR1 and CDR2 from the germline V gene are SGHVS and FNYEAQ. The CDR3 is made up of 16 amino acids. This CDR3 is CVSSLGAGGRAYEQYF. Written as DNA, the CDR3 is TGTGTCAGCAGCTTAGGAGCGGGGGGGAGGGCCTACGAGCAGTACTTC.

The chain uses TRBV6-1 and TRBJ1-1; D call uncertain. V shed 2 bases and J shed 3 bases, with 13 bases lying between them. The V gene's germline CDR1 is MNHNS and CDR2 SASEGT. The CDR3 is 15 residues long. The DNA of the CDR3 is TGTGCCAGCAGTGAAAATTGGTACGGGGACACTGAAGCTTTCTTT. As protein: CASSENWYGDTEAFF.

The chain links TRBV4-2 to TRBJ2-3; D uncertain. The CDR3 consists of 15 residues. Deletions cut 0 bases from V and 4 bases from J, with 11 bases between. From germline, CDR1 is LGHNA and CDR2 YNFKEQ. The CDR3 sequence: CASSQERRRPDTQYF. The DNA for the CDR3 is TGTGCCAGCAGCCAAGAGAGGCGAAGACCAGATACGCAGTATTTT.

The rearrangement joins TRBV7-9 to TRBJ2-3; 10 bases agree with TRBD1. CDR1 and CDR2 from the germline V gene are SEHNR and FQNEAQ (reference sequence). This CDR3 comprises 16 residues. V trimming: 5 bases; J trimming: 0 bases; junction bases outside the gene matches: 5. The CDR3 loop is CASSGGTGESTDTQYF. The CDR3 region has the DNA TGTGCCAGCAGCGGAGGGACAGGGGAGAGCACAGATACGCAGTATTTT.

This chain connects TRBV10-3 to TRBJ2-2; 8 bases are shared with TRBD2. Germline CDR1 reads ENHRY; CDR2 reads SYGVKD. The junction had 19 bases not matched to a gene; V was cut back by 10 bases and J by 0 bases. The CDR3 totals 19 residues. CDR3: CATEAPGGVLGANTGELFF. The CDR3 region has the DNA TGTGCCACCGAAGCGCCGGGGGGGGTTTTAGGTGCGAACACCGGGGAGCTGTTTTTT.

The V gene is TRBV7-8, the J gene TRBJ2-5; 9 bases are shared with TRBD1. J was trimmed by 5 bases and V by 2 bases; bases with no gene match: 9. The germline CDR1 and CDR2 sequences are SGHVS and FQNEAQ. The CDR3 has 16 amino acids. This CDR3 is CASSLISDRGEETQYF. CDR3 bases: TGTGCCAGCAGCTTAATCTCCGACAGGGGGGAGGAGACCCAGTACTTC.

The chain recombines TRBV6-2 or TRBV6-3 with TRBJ2-7; 8 nucleotides agree with TRBD2. The trim removed 6 bases at V and 6 bases at J, leaving 10 bases unmatched. The CDR3 runs to 14 residues. CDR1 and CDR2 (germline): MNHEY, SVGEGT. CDR3 coding DNA: TGTGCCAGCAGGAGCGGGGGTGCCTCGGGCGAGCAGTACGTC. Protein: CASRSGGASGEQYV.

This clonotype was seen more than once but under ten times. V is TRBV4-1 and J is TRBJ2-1; D not resolved. Trimming cost V 4 bases and J 2 bases, with 12 bases left between them. CDR3 length equals 15 residues. Germline-derived CDR1 and CDR2 are MGHRA and YSYEKL. CDR3 sequence reads: CASSPPGRTYNEQFF. The CDR3, as DNA: TGCGCCAGCAGCCCCCCCGGACGTACCTACAATGAGCAGTTCTTC.

This clonotype was counted between two and nine times. This chain connects TRBV7-9 to TRBJ2-5, with a possible D match to TRBD1 (6 bases). The V end lost 4 bases, the J end lost 4 bases, and 10 bases lay between the germline ends. The CDR3 runs to 13 residues. CDR1 SEHNR and CDR2 FQNEAQ come from the germline V gene (reference sequence). CDR3 bases: TGTGCCAGCAGCTCCAACAGGGCAGAGACCCAGTACTTC. Its translation is CASSSNRAETQYF.

V is TRBV12-3 or TRBV12-4 and J is TRBJ2-5, with TRBD2 as a possible D gene (5 bases). With 7 bases removed from V and 10 bases from J, the gap between germline ends came to 19 bases. This CDR3 is built from 13 residues. The CDR3: CASTPQAGGDQYF. For the CDR3, the DNA is TGTGCCAGCACCCCCCAAGCAGGAGGTGACCAGTACTTC.

For this clonotype: Compared with germline, one end of the junction differs, possibly owing to a read error. The chain employs TRBV7-9 and TRBJ1-2; no firm D call. Germline V gene sequence: CDR1 SEHNR, CDR2 FQNEAQ (reference sequence). This CDR3 is 14 amino acids long. CDR3 in DNA: TGTGTCAGCAGCCCGCCCTTCGGTGGACCTGGCTACACCTTC. Translation: CVSSPPFGGPGYTF. Full variable domain (outside the CDR3, taken from reference TRBV7-9 and TRBJ1-2): DTGVSQNPRHKITKRGQNVTFRCDPISEHNRLYWYRQTLGQGPEFLTYFQNEAQLEKSRLLSDRFSAERPKGSFSTLEIQRTEQGDSAMYLCVSSPPFGGPGYTFGSGTRLTVV.

The CDR3 DNA sequence: TGTGCCAGCAGCCAAGGGATCTCGGGGTATGGCTACACCTTC. The encoded protein is CASSQGISGYGYTF. The J gene is TRBJ1-2, the V gene TRBV3-1; D unresolved. The V gene lost 1 base and the J gene lost 5 bases, with 11 bases spanning the gap. CDR3 size: 14 residues. In germline, CDR1 is LGHDT, CDR2 YNNKEL (reference sequence).

The rearrangement uses TRBV5-8 and TRBJ1-4; TRBD1 might be the D (5 bases). The V end was cut by 4 bases, the J end by 7 bases, with 14 bases between. CDR3 length equals 14 residues. Germline V lookup: CDR1 SGHTS, CDR2 YDEGEE. The CDR3 reads CASSPERGAEKLFF. The CDR3 DNA reads as TGTGCCAGCAGCCCCGAGCGAGGGGCTGAAAAACTGTTTTTT.

The genes are TRBV7-6 and TRBJ2-1, with D possibly called TRBD1 or TRBD2 (5 bases each). V was shortened by 8 bases and J by 8 bases, with 19 bases between the two germline ends. There are 14 residues in the CDR3. The V gene's germline CDR1 is SGHVS and CDR2 FNYEAQ. CDR3 nucleotides: TGTGCCAGCTCCGGGACCATAAGGTCCGATGAGCAGTTCTTC. It specifies CASSGTIRSDEQFF.

This clonotype was found a few times. The V gene is TRBV7-9, the J gene TRBJ2-2, with 8 bases identical to TRBD1. This CDR3 is 18 amino acids long. The V gene end was trimmed by 5 bases and the J gene end by 7 bases; junction bases not matched to a gene: 18. CDR1 and CDR2 from the germline V gene are SEHNR and FQNEAQ (reference sequence). This CDR3 reads CASSGRIDRGSHIGELFF. The CDR3 DNA sequence: TGTGCCAGCAGCGGGCGCATCGACAGGGGCTCTCATATCGGGGAGCTGTTTTTT.

The chain couples TRBV27 to TRBJ2-1, with 8 positions matching TRBD2. V lost 5 bases to trimming and J lost 5 bases; unmatched junction nucleotides: 11. Germline assignment: CDR1 MNHEY and CDR2 SMNVEV (reference sequence). This CDR3 contains 16 residues. The CDR3 here is CASSRVSGLEHNEQFF. DNA of the CDR3: TGTGCCAGCAGTCGCGTCTCGGGACTAGAGCACAATGAGCAGTTCTTC.

The chain employs TRBV27 and TRBJ2-7; perhaps TRBD1 as D (7 bases). There are 15 residues in the CDR3. The germline V gene has CDR1 MNHEY and CDR2 SMNVEV (reference sequence). V was shortened by 2 bases and J by 5 bases, with 16 bases between the two germline ends. DNA for the CDR3: TGTGCCAGCAGTTTAGGCAGGGGGGCCTTTGACGAGCAGTACTTC. Its translation: CASSLGRGAFDEQYF.

This chain links TRBV7-9 with TRBJ2-5; D may be TRBD1 (6 bases). V was pared by 5 bases and J by 1 base, with 17 bases between. The CDR3 loop spans 16 amino acids. CDR1 is SEHNR, CDR2 FQNEAQ, per germline (reference sequence). As DNA, the CDR3 is TGTGCCAGCAGCCCCACTGCTGCGGACAGCCAAGAGACCCAGTACTTC. Translated, it gives CASSPTAADSQETQYF.

This clonotype was detected a few times. The chain links TRBV7-9 to TRBJ1-6, with D unclear. CDR1 is SEHNR and CDR2 is FQNEAQ in the germline V gene (reference sequence). The CDR3 totals 18 residues. V was trimmed by 1 base and J by 1 base, leaving 14 bases between them. CDR3 sequence reads: CASSLEAGLGSYNSPLHF. The CDR3, as DNA: TGTGCCAGCAGCTTAGAGGCCGGGTTAGGATCCTATAATTCACCCCTCCACTTT.